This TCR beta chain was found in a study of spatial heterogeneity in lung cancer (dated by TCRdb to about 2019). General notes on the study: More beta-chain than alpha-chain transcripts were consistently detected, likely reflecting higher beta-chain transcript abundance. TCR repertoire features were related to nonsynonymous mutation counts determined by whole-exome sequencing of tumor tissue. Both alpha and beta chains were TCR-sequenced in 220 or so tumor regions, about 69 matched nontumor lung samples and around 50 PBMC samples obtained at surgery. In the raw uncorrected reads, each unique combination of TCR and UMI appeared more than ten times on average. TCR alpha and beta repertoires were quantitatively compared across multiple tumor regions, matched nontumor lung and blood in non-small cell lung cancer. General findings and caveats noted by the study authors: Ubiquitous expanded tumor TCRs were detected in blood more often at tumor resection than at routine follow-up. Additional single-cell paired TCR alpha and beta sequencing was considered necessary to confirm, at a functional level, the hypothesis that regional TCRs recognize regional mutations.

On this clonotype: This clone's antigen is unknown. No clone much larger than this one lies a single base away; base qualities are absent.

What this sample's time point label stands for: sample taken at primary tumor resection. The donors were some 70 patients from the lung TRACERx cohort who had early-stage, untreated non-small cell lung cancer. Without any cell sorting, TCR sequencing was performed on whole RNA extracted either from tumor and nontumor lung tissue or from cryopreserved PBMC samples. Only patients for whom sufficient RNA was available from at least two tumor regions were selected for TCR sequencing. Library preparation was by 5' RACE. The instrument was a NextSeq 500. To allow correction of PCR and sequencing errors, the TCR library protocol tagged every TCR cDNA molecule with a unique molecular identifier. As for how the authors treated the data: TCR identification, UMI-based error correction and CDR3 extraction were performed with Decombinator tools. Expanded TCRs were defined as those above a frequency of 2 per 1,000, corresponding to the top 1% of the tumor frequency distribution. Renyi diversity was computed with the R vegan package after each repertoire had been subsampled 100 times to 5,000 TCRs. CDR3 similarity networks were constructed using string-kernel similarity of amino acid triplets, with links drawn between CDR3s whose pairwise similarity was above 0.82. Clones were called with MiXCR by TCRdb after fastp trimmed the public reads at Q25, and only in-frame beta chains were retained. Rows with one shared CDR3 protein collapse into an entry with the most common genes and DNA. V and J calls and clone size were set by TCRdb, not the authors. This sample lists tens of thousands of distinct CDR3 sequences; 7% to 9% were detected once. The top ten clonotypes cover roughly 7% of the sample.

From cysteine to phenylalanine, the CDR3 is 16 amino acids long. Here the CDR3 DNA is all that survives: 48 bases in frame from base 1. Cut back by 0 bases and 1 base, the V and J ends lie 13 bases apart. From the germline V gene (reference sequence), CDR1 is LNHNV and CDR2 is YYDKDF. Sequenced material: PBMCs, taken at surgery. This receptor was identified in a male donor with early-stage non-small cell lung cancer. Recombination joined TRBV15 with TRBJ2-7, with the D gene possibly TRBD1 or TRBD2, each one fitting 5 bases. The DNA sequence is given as TGTGCCACCAGCAGAGATTTGGGACCACGATCCTACGAGCAGTACTTC. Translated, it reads CATSRDLGPRSYEQYF.